The entry that follows covers one T cell receptor beta chain sequence. What it recognizes is unknown. Depths of 1 in 200,000 to 1 in 1 million T cells were the sequencing target. Data came from immunoSEQ multiplex PCR; TCRdb stores just in-frame clones and leaves some out. The sample lists about 200,000 clones; roughly 77% were seen once. This record comes from a study of cytotoxic CD8 clonotypes in ibrutinib-treated CLL. Study-wide background: Across samples, productive templates numbered a few hundred thousand and productive rearrangements reached approximately 100,000 on average. Points from the study as a whole: Sampling times differed between sustained-remission and progressing patients. Public clonotypes, rarely seen, contracted or held steady on treatment.

The CDR3 consists of 14 residues. V was pared by 3 bases and J by 2 bases, with 2 bases of the junction left unmatched. Germline V gene lookup returns CDR1 SGHDT and CDR2 YYEEEE. Sequenced material: PBMCs, taken after 12 months of ibrutinib treatment. The TCR sequence derives from a human donor with chronic lymphocytic leukemia. This sequence joins TRBV5-6 and TRBJ1-1, with 9 nucleotides matching TRBD1. The CDR3, as DNA: TGTGCCAGCAGCTGGGACAGGGACAACACTGAAGCTTTCTTT. It is translated as CASSWDRDNTEAFF.